These 3 T cell receptor beta chains came from one sample sequenced in a study of prognosis after radiotherapy for stage I lung cancer. From genomic DNA, TCR beta CDR3 was amplified by two-round multiplex PCR. Primers specific to each TRBV and TRBJ gene were used in first-round PCR. TCRdb ran MiXCR on the multiplex PCR reads and lists one entry per CDR3 protein. The data contain around 20,000 distinct CDR3 sequences, approximately 50% of them singletons. This sample comprised PBMCs, obtained before or after stereotactic body radiation therapy (not recorded which). The receptors originated from a donor at least 50 years old with non-small cell lung cancer.

This clonotype occurred many times. The chain employs TRBV28 and TRBJ1-2; 9 bases are shared with TRBD1. The CDR3 runs 18 residues. Looked up from germline, CDR1 is MDHEN and CDR2 is SYDVKM. After removal of 10 bases from V and 0 bases from J, the junction contained 18 bases not matched to a gene. In nucleotides, the CDR3 is TGTGCCATTCTGGGCGGGACAGGGCCTTTTCTAGCTAACTATGGCTACACCTTC. This sequence encodes CAILGGTGPFLANYGYTF.

This clonotype has a count of ten or more. V gene TRBV12-3 or TRBV12-4 combines with J gene TRBJ2-1, with a tentative D call TRBD2 (5 bases). Trimming removed 2 bases at V and 9 bases at J, with 11 bases between. The CDR3 runs 13 residues. The DNA for the CDR3 is TGTGCCAGCAGTTTACGACTATCGAGTGAGCAGTTCTTC. Its protein is CASSLRLSSEQFF.

By frequency in the sample, this clonotype is medium-sized (0.01 to 0.1%). The chain recombines TRBV4-2 with TRBJ1-5; D is ambiguous. The germline V and J ends were trimmed by 1 base and 5 bases, with 6 bases remaining between them. In germline, CDR1 is LGHNA, CDR2 YNFKEQ. The CDR3 runs 13 residues. In nucleotides, the CDR3 is TGTGCCAGCAGCCAAGGGTTGGATCAGCCCCAGCATTTT. Translation gives CASSQGLDQPQHF.